This is a list of T cell receptor beta chains from one sample in a study of spatial heterogeneity in lung cancer. TCRdb itself ran the 5' RACE reads through MiXCR, one entry per CDR3 protein. This repertoire shows 7,000 or so distinct CDR3 sequences, roughly 10% found once; its top ten account for roughly a tenth. The sequencing used lung tumor tissue, collected at surgery. The receptor source for this set is a female donor with early-stage non-small cell lung cancer. Both conserved end residues are part of each CDR3. Fields, in order: J gene, D gene, V gene, clone size, CDR3 DNA, CDR3 protein. D genes are given only for firm matches. Clone size, where shown, is once, few, many, or a class for clones that have expanded.

TRBJ2-7	TRBD2	TRBV3-1	few	TGTGCCAGCAGCCAAGATTTACTAGCGCTCTCCTACGAGCAGTACTTC	CASSQDLLALSYEQYF
TRBJ1-1	-	TRBV20-1	many	TGCAGTGCTCCCCCCCCTTGGAACACTGAAGCTTTCTTT	CSAPPPWNTEAFF
TRBJ1-1	-	TRBV18	-	TGTGCCAGCTCAATAGGACAGAGGAACACTGAAGCTTTCTTT	CASSIGQRNTEAFF
TRBJ2-7	TRBD1	TRBV12-3/TRBV12-4	medium-sized	TGTGCCAGCAGCCCAAGACAGGGTGGAAAAGACGAGCAGTACTTC	CASSPRQGGKDEQYF
TRBJ2-5	-	TRBV27	-	TGTGCCAGCAGTTTCGCGACAAGTCAAGAGACCCAGTACTTC	CASSFATSQETQYF
TRBJ2-5	-	TRBV4-1	-	TGCGCCAGCAGCCAAGATTGGCAGGGCCTGCAAGAGACCCAGTACTTC	CASSQDWQGLQETQYF
TRBJ2-7	-	TRBV6-5	few	TGTGCCAGCAGTTCTCCCGGCAGGCGGCCCGACGAGCAGTACTTC	CASSSPGRRPDEQYF
TRBJ1-5	-	TRBV19	medium-sized	TGTGCCAGCGGAAGAGATAGCAATCAGCCCCAGCATTTT	CASGRDSNQPQHF
TRBJ1-6	-	TRBV20-1	-	TGCAGTGCTAGAAGGATAGACTCACCCCTCCACTTT	CSARRIDSPLHF
TRBJ2-2	TRBD1	TRBV7-9	many	TGTGCCAGCAGCCCTACAGGGGACACCGGGGAGCTGTTTTTT	CASSPTGDTGELFF
TRBJ2-1	TRBD2	TRBV9	medium-sized	TGTGCCAGCAGCTTAAGCGCGGGGGGCCGGAGCTCCTACAATGAGCAGTTCTTC	CASSLSAGGRSSYNEQFF
TRBJ2-3	TRBD2	TRBV7-2	medium-sized	TGTGCCAGCAGCTTGGGCGGGAGTAGAGATACGCAGTATTTT	CASSLGGSRDTQYF
TRBJ2-7	-	TRBV7-6	large	TGTGCCAGCAGCTTAACGGACACCTACGAGCAGTACTTC	CASSLTDTYEQYF
TRBJ2-7	-	TRBV10-1	-	TGCGCCAGCAGTGAAGGCAGCTACGAGCAGTACTTC	CASSEGSYEQYF
TRBJ2-1	-	TRBV6-5	few	TGTGCCAGCAGTTGGTACAATGAGCAGTTCTTC	CASSWYNEQFF
TRBJ1-1	-	TRBV3-1	many	TGTGCCAGCAGCCAGATACAGGGCGCTGAAGCTTTCTTT	CASSQIQGAEAFF
TRBJ2-7	-	TRBV20-1	medium-sized	TGCAGTGCTAGAGATCCGACCGGCTACGAGCAGTACTTC	CSARDPTGYEQYF
TRBJ2-5	TRBD1	TRBV29-1	medium-sized	TGCAGCGTTGAAGGACAGGGGGCGACCCAGTACTTC	CSVEGQGATQYF
TRBJ1-4	-	TRBV4-1	-	TGCGTCAGCAGCCGGGCGGAGGCGGCCGGGAATGAAAAACTGTTTTTT	CVSSRAEAAGNEKLFF
TRBJ2-7	-	TRBV9	many	TGTGCCAGCAGCGCTCGCCTGGGGGAGGCCTACGAGCAGTACTTC	CASSARLGEAYEQYF
TRBJ2-3	-	TRBV7-8	few	TGTGCCAGCAGCCCCCCCCATAGGGACCTCACAGATACGCAGTATTTT	CASSPPHRDLTDTQYF
TRBJ2-7	TRBD1	TRBV28	medium-sized	TGTGCCAGCACCCTGACAGGGCCCGGGTACGAGCAGTACTTC	CASTLTGPGYEQYF
TRBJ1-4	-	TRBV27	-	TGTGCCAGCAGCCGATACGCCAGCCTGGACGGGACTAATGAAAAACTGTTTTTT	CASSRYASLDGTNEKLFF
TRBJ2-1	-	TRBV6-2/TRBV6-3	few	TGTGCCAGCAGTACCAGGATCTCTCGTCGCAATGAGCAGTTCTTC	CASSTRISRRNEQFF
TRBJ1-2	-	TRBV28	few	TGTGCCAGCAGTTTCCGGCCTCTAACCTCCTATGGCTACACCTTC	CASSFRPLTSYGYTF
TRBJ1-2	TRBD1	TRBV5-1	-	TGCGCCACCAGCACGGGACAGGGCCACTATGGCTACACCTTC	CATSTGQGHYGYTF
TRBJ2-7	-	TRBV20-1	-	TGCAGTGCTAGGTTCCGACCCAACGAGCAGTACTTC	CSARFRPNEQYF
TRBJ2-2	-	TRBV20-1	few	TGCAGTGCTAGAGCTGGTGGGGGGCGGGGCACCGGGGAGCTGTTTTTT	CSARAGGGRGTGELFF
TRBJ1-4	-	TRBV18	-	TGTGCCAGCTCACCAGGGCAGGACAATGAAAAACTGTTTTTT	CASSPGQDNEKLFF
TRBJ1-2	-	TRBV7-2	medium-sized	TGTGCCAGCAGCTTAGATGTGGCTGCTACCTATGGCTACACCTTC	CASSLDVAATYGYTF
TRBJ1-1	-	TRBV5-1	-	TGCGCCAGTAGGGAGAACACTGAAGCTTTCTTT	CASRENTEAFF
TRBJ1-1	-	TRBV7-2	-	TGTGCCAGCAGCTTAGCAACTTTCCTGGGGGACACTGAAGCTTTCTTT	CASSLATFLGDTEAFF
TRBJ2-2	-	TRBV6-5	few	TGTGCCAGCAGTTACTCTTCGAACACCGGGGAGCTGTTTTTT	CASSYSSNTGELFF
TRBJ2-2	TRBD2	TRBV7-8	many	TGTGCCAGCAGCCGACGGACTAGCGGGGGGAACACCGGGGAGCTGTTTTTT	CASSRRTSGGNTGELFF
TRBJ1-1	-	TRBV11-2	many	TGTGCCAGCAGCTTATGGGCGGTCGGGAACACTGAAGCTTTCTTT	CASSLWAVGNTEAFF
TRBJ2-5	TRBD1	TRBV29-1	-	TGCAGCGTTGAAAGGGGGCCCGAGCTTATGGACCAAGAGACCCAGTACTTC	CSVERGPELMDQETQYF
TRBJ1-5	-	TRBV28	few	TGTGCCAGCAAGTCGGACATTATACAGCCCCAGCATTTT	CASKSDIIQPQHF
TRBJ2-2	TRBD1	TRBV28	-	TGTGCCAGTCCCCCGGCCGGGACAGCTAACACCGGGGAGCTGTTTTTT	CASPPAGTANTGELFF
TRBJ2-2	-	TRBV14	many	TGTGCCAGCAGCCAACGTCAATCCATAACTTTAACCGGGGAGCTGTTTTTT	CASSQRQSITLTGELFF
TRBJ2-3	-	TRBV7-2	medium-sized	TGTGCCAGCATGCCCCGGGGGCGGCCAGATACGCAGTATTTT	CASMPRGRPDTQYF
TRBJ2-7	TRBD1	TRBV6-6	-	TGTGCCAGCAGTTACGTGGGACAGGGGGGCGAGCAGTACTTC	CASSYVGQGGEQYF
TRBJ2-5	-	TRBV27	-	TGTGCCAGCAGTAGGTGGGCAGGAGAGAAAGAGACCCAGTACTTC	CASSRWAGEKETQYF
TRBJ2-7	TRBD2	TRBV7-9	-	TGTGCCAGCAGTCTAGTCCCGGGACTATGGACCTACGAGCAGTACTTC	CASSLVPGLWTYEQYF
TRBJ1-5	-	TRBV21-1	-	TGTGCCAGCAGCAAAGAGAAGACGGGGTTTCAGCATTTT	CASSKEKTGFQHF
TRBJ1-2	TRBD1	TRBV12-3/TRBV12-4	-	TGTGCCAGCACCCCCCGACAGGGCGCGCGGGGCTACACCTTC	CASTPRQGARGYTF
TRBJ2-5	TRBD2	TRBV5-1	medium-sized	TGCGCCAGCAGCTTAGGCCCAGCGGGGGAAGAGACCCAGTACTTC	CASSLGPAGEETQYF
TRBJ1-1	TRBD1	TRBV28	medium-sized	TGTGCCAGCAGCACAGGGGGCACTGAAGCTTTCTTT	CASSTGGTEAFF